Listed below are T cell receptor beta chains from one sample, sequenced in a study of T cells in localized non-small cell lung cancer. The method was immunoSEQ multiplex PCR; TCRdb's version includes in-frame clones alone and lacks a portion of them. This sample has tens of thousands of clones; roughly nine tenths occur once, and the top ten carry about 9.3%. The sample consisted of peripheral blood, taken before any cancer treatment. These receptors came from a woman aged 35 to 69 with stage I lung adenocarcinoma. Each CDR3 is given with its conserved first and last residue. The D gene is left open where the match is weak. The listing skips clone size in some rows; elsewhere it reads once, few, many or a size class.

j_call clone_size v_call d_call cdr3_aa cdr3_nt
TRBJ2-2 . TRBV5-1 . CASSLDSRNTGELFF TGCGCCAGCAGCTTGGACTCGAGGAACACCGGGGAGCTGTTTTTT
TRBJ2-7 . TRBV16 . CASSPNSYEQYF TGTGCCAGCAGCCCGAACTCCTACGAGCAGTACTTC
TRBJ1-5 . TRBV28 . CASIEGVGNQPQHF TGTGCCAGCATTGAAGGGGTAGGCAATCAGCCCCAGCATTTT
TRBJ1-4 . TRBV4-1 . CASSQTDGSNEKLFF TGCGCCAGCAGCCAAACGGACGGTTCTAATGAAAAACTGTTTTTT
TRBJ1-1 . TRBV2 . CASRETPTRNTEAFF TGTGCCAGCAGGGAGACCCCTACGCGGAACACTGAAGCTTTCTTT
TRBJ2-1 . TRBV19 . CASSISGNNEQFF TGTGCCAGTAGTATATCCGGCAACAATGAGCAGTTCTTC
TRBJ2-1 . TRBV5-5 . CASSLAAGNEQFF TGTGCCAGCAGCTTGGCCGCGGGGAATGAGCAGTTCTTC
TRBJ1-1 . TRBV27 . CASSPPTALNTEAFF TGTGCCAGCAGCCCTCCGACCGCTTTGAACACTGAAGCTTTCTTT
TRBJ1-5 . TRBV30 . CAWSRGGQPQHF TGTGCCTGGAGCAGGGGAGGTCAGCCCCAGCATTTT
TRBJ2-5 . TRBV2 . CASTRRESTEETQYF TGTGCCAGCACGCGACGGGAGTCAACGGAAGAGACCCAGTACTTC
TRBJ1-2 . TRBV6-5 . CASSYSWDGNYGYTF TGTGCCAGCAGTTACTCATGGGATGGGAACTATGGCTACACCTTC
TRBJ1-1 . TRBV29-1 . CSVHLFEYENTEAFF TGCAGCGTCCATCTGTTTGAATATGAGAACACTGAAGCTTTCTTT
TRBJ2-7 . TRBV19 . CASRRDPSYEQYF TGTGCCAGTCGGCGAGATCCCTCCTACGAGCAGTACTTC
TRBJ1-2 . TRBV7-9 . CASSSQGVNYGYTF TGTGCCAGCAGTTCACAGGGAGTCAACTATGGCTACACCTTC
TRBJ1-4 . TRBV5-4 . CASSYDGYELFF TGTGCCAGCAGCTATGACGGCTACGAGCTGTTTTTT
TRBJ1-5 . TRBV2 . CASSEGTAVIRPQHF TGTGCCAGCAGTGAAGGGACCGCGGTCATCCGGCCCCAGCATTTT
TRBJ2-7 . TRBV5-1 . CASSPLGGAYEQYF TGCGCCAGCAGCCCCCTCGGGGGTGCCTACGAGCAGTACTTC
TRBJ2-3 once TRBV29-1 . CSVEGDSTDTQYF TGCAGCGTTGAAGGGGACTCCACAGATACGCAGTATTTT
TRBJ1-2 once TRBV6-1 . CATFQGPGAYTF TGTGCCACTTTCCAGGGCCCGGGAGCCTACACCTTC
TRBJ2-2 medium-sized TRBV19 . CASSIDAGPPVGAGELFF TGTGCCAGTAGTATAGATGCGGGGCCCCCCGTCGGGGCCGGGGAGCTGTTTTTT
TRBJ2-7 . TRBV18 TRBD1 CASSPGGQGPSYEQYF TGTGCCAGCTCACCGGGGGGACAGGGGCCCTCCTACGAGCAGTACTTC
TRBJ1-2 . TRBV7-8 TRBD1 CASSLSPDRGPNYGYTF TGTGCCAGCAGCTTATCTCCGGACAGGGGGCCTAACTATGGCTACACCTTC
TRBJ2-1 . TRBV19 TRBD2 CASSISGSLYNEQFF TGTGCCAGTAGTATAAGCGGGAGCCTCTACAATGAGCAGTTCTTC
TRBJ1-5 . TRBV11-2 . CASSLGPTGTQPQHF TGTGCCAGCAGCTTAGGCCCAACAGGGACTCAGCCCCAGCATTTT
TRBJ1-2 . TRBV28 . CASSLGRVYGYTF TGTGCCAGCAGTTTAGGGCGGGTCTATGGCTACACCTTC
TRBJ2-7 . TRBV27 . CASTAGGGASEQYF TGTGCCAGCACCGCTGGGGGAGGAGCAAGCGAGCAGTACTTC
TRBJ1-1 . TRBV27 . CASSPIADRYTEAFF TGTGCCAGCAGTCCAATCGCCGACAGGTACACTGAAGCTTTCTTT
TRBJ1-1 . TRBV5-1 . CASSSGTINTEAFF TGCGCCAGCAGCTCCGGGACAATTAACACTGAAGCTTTCTTT
TRBJ2-7 . TRBV29-1 . CSVVHGAYEQYF TGCAGCGTTGTACACGGGGCCTACGAGCAGTACTTC
TRBJ1-2 . TRBV7-6 . CASSLRQDGVGGYTF TGTGCCAGCAGCTTAAGACAGGATGGAGTGGGTGGCTACACCTTC
TRBJ2-3 . TRBV5-1 . CASSAGGPTDTQYF TGCGCCAGCAGCGCCGGGGGCCCCACAGATACGCAGTATTTT
TRBJ2-1 few TRBV4-3 TRBD2 CASSQVWGGEDEQFF TGCGCCAGCAGCCAAGTTTGGGGGGGGGAGGATGAGCAGTTCTTC
TRBJ1-3 . TRBV7-9 . CASSQLYSGNTIYF TGTGCCAGCAGCCAGCTTTACTCTGGAAACACCATATATTTT
TRBJ2-2 . TRBV6-1 . CASTHLPGGELFF TGTGCCAGCACCCATCTGCCGGGCGGGGAGCTGTTTTTT
TRBJ2-1 . TRBV25-1 . CASSLTDASYNEQFF TGTGCCAGCAGTCTGACGGACGCCTCCTACAATGAGCAGTTCTTC
TRBJ2-1 . TRBV4-3 TRBD1 CASSQEWDRGTDEQFF TGCGCCAGCAGCCAAGAGTGGGACAGGGGTACAGATGAGCAGTTCTTC
TRBJ2-7 . TRBV5-4 . CASSPGGGTYEQYF TGTGCCAGCAGCCCCGGTGGAGGGACGTACGAGCAGTACTTC
TRBJ2-7 . TRBV7-9 TRBD1 CASSPGGWVQYF TGTGCCAGCAGCCCAGGGGGCTGGGTGCAGTACTTC
TRBJ1-1 . TRBV19 TRBD1 CASSYGTGGFGTEAFF TGTGCCAGTAGCTACGGGACAGGGGGCTTTGGGACTGAAGCTTTCTTT
TRBJ1-1 once TRBV9 TRBD1 CASSPPGQGENMNTEAFF TGTGCCAGCAGCCCCCCCGGACAGGGCGAGAACATGAACACTGAAGCTTTCTTT
TRBJ2-7 once TRBV27 . CASSLKVTGLRSYEQYF TGTGCCAGCAGTTTAAAGGTTACAGGCCTTCGCTCCTACGAGCAGTACTTC
TRBJ2-7 . TRBV28 . CASSLGGEGYEQYF TGTGCCAGCAGTTTAGGGGGTGAGGGGTACGAGCAGTACTTC
TRBJ1-5 . TRBV11-2 . CASSPFTGGQPQHF TGTGCCAGCAGCCCCTTTACGGGGGGACAGCCCCAGCATTTT
TRBJ2-7 . TRBV28 . CASNEGGRDQDEQYF TGTGCCAGCAACGAAGGGGGGAGGGATCAGGACGAGCAGTACTTC